The clone carrying this T cell receptor (beta chain) showed up just a few times. The data were taken from a study of human T cells and chemical hapten exposure. Noted time point: pre-sensitization, week 0. Treatment noted: therapeutic diphenylcyclopropenone sensitization with weekly scalp DPC. One entry per CDR3 protein results from TCRdb running MiXCR on the RACE reads. The sample includes approximately 370,000 distinct CDR3 sequences, about 5% of them seen just once. The length of the CDR3 is 16 residues. Germline CDR1 reads LGHDT; CDR2 reads YNNKEL (reference sequence). Trimming took 1 base from V and 2 from J, leaving 13 bases between them.

This sequence joins TRBV3-1 and TRBJ2-3; D is undetermined. The receptor was isolated from a woman aged 18-35 years with alopecia areata. Some clones in this sample may be carry-over from other donors' samples. This sample comprised whole blood, obtained in connection with sensitization to the hapten diphenylcyclopropenone (DPC). The CDR3 spells CASSQVFGDYTDTQYF. CDR3 DNA sequence: TGTGCCAGCAGCCAAGTGTTTGGGGATTACACAGATACGCAGTATTTT.